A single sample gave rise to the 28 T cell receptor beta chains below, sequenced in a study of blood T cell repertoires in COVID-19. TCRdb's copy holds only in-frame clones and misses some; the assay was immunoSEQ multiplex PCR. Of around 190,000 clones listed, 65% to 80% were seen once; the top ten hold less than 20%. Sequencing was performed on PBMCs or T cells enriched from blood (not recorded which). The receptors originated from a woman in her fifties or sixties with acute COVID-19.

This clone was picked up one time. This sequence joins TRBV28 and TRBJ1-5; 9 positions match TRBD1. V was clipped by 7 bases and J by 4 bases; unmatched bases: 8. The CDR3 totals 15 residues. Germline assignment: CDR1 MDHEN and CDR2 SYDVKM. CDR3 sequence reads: CASTPRGQGNQPQHF. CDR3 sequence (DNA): TGTGCCAGCACCCCGAGGGGACAGGGTAATCAGCCCCAGCATTTT. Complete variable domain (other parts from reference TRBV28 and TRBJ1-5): DVKVTQSSRYLVKRTGEKVFLECVQDMDHENMFWYRQDPGLGLRLIYFSYDVKMKEKGDIPEGYSVSREKKERFSLILESASTNQTSMYLCASTPRGQGNQPQHFGDGTRLSIL.

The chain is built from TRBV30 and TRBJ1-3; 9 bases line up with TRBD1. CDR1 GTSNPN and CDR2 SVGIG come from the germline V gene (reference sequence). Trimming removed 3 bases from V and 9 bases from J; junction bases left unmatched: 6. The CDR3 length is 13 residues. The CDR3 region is CAWRGTGRSTIYF. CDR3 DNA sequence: TGTGCCTGGAGGGGGACAGGGAGAAGCACCATATATTTT.

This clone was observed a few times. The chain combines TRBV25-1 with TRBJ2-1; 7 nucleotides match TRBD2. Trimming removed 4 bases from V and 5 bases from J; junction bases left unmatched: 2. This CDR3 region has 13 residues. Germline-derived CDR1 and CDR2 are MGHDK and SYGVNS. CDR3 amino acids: CASSGGGDNEQFF. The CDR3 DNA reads TGTGCCAGCAGTGGCGGGGGTGACAATGAGCAGTTCTTC.

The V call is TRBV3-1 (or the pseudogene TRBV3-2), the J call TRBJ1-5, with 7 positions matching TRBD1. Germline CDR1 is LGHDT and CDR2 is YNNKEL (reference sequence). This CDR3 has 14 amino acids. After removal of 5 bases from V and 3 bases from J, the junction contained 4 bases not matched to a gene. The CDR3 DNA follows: TGTGCCAGCAGCTCGGGACAGATCAATCAGCCCCAGCATTTT. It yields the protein CASSSGQINQPQHF.

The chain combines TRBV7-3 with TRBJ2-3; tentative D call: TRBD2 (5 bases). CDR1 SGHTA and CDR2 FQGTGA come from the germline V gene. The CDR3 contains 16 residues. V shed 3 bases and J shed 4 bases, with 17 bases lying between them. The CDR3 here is CASSLTTSIPADTQYF. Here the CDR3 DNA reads TGTGCCAGCAGCTTGACTACCTCAATTCCGGCAGATACGCAGTATTTT. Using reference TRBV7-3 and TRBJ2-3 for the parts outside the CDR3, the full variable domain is GAGVSQTPSNKVTEKGKYVELRCDPISGHTALYWYRQSLGQGPEFLIYFQGTGAADDSGLPNDRFFAVRPEGSVSTLKIQRTERGDSAVYLCASSLTTSIPADTQYFGPGTRLTVL.

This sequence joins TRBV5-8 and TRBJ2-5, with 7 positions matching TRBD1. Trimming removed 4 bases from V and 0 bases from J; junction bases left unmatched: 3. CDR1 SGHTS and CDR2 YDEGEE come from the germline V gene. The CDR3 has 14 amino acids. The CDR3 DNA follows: TGTGCCAGCAGCACTGGGACAGACCAAGAGACCCAGTACTTC. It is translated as CASSTGTDQETQYF.

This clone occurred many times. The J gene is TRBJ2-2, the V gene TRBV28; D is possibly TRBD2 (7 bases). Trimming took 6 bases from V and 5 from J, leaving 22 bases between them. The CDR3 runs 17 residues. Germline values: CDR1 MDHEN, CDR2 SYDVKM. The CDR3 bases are TGTGCCAGCAGCTCCGTCCGGGGGGCAGACCTAACCGGGGAGCTGTTTTTT. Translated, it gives CASSSVRGADLTGELFF.

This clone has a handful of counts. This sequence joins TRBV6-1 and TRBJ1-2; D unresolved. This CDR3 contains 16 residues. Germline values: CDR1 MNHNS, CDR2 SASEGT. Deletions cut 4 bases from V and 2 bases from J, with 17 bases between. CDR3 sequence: CASSASRGMSNYGYTF. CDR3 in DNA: TGTGCCAGCAGTGCCTCTCGAGGGATGTCCAACTATGGCTACACCTTC.

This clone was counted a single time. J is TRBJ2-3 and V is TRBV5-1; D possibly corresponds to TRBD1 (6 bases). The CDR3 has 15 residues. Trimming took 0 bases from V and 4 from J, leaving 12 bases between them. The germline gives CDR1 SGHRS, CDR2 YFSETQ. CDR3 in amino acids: CASSLGGPLADTQYF. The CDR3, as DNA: TGCGCCAGCAGCTTGGGGGGGCCCCTAGCAGATACGCAGTATTTT.

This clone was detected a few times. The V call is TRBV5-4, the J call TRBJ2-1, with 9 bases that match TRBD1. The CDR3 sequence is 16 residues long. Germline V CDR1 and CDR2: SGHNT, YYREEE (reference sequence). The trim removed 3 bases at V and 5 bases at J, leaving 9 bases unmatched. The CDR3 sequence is CASSYSPGQGNNEQFF. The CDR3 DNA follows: TGTGCCAGCAGCTACTCACCGGGACAGGGTAACAATGAGCAGTTCTTC.

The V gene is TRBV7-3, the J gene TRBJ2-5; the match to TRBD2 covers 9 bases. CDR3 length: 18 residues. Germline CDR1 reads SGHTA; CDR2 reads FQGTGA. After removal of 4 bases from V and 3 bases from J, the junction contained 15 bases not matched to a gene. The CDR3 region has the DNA TGTGCCAGCAGCTCCTCAACGGGTCGACTAGCGGAGGAAGAGACCCAGTACTTC. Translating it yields CASSSSTGRLAEEETQYF.

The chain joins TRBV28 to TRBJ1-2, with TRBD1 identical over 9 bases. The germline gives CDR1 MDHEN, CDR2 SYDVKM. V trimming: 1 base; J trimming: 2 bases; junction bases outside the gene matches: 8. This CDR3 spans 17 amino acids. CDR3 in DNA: TGTGCCAGCAGTTTATCCGCTATACAGGGGGCCAACTATGGCTACACCTTC. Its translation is CASSLSAIQGANYGYTF.

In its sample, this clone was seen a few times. In nucleotides, the CDR3 is TGCGCCAGCAGCCAAGCCCCCCTAAACACTGAAGCTTTCTTT. Amino acids: CASSQAPLNTEAFF. The chain combines TRBV4-1 with TRBJ1-1, with D unresolved. There are 14 residues in the CDR3. Trimming removed 1 base at V and 2 bases at J, with 8 bases between. Germline V CDR1 and CDR2: MGHRA, YSYEKL.

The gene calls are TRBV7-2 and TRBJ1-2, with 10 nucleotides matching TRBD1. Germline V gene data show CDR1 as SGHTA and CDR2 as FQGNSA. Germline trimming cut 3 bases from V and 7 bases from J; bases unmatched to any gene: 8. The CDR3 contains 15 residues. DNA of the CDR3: TGTGCCAGCAGCTTCTCCGGGACAGGGGTCGCTGGCTACACCTTC. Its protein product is CASSFSGTGVAGYTF.

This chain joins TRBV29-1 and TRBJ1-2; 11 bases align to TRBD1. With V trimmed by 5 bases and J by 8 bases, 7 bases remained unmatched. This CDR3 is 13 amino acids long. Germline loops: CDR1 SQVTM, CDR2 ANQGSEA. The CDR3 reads CSVHGTGGRGYTF. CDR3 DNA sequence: TGCAGCGTTCACGGGACAGGGGGACGGGGCTACACCTTC.

CDR3 in DNA: TGCGCCAGCAGCCAAGGCACAGGGGGCTATGGTAACAATGAGCAGTTCTTC. The encoded protein is CASSQGTGGYGNNEQFF. The chain recombines TRBV4-3 with TRBJ2-1; 9 bases fit TRBD1. The CDR3 has 17 amino acids. Germline CDR1 reads LGHNA; CDR2 reads YSLEER. J was trimmed by 5 bases and V by 1 base; bases with no gene match: 9.

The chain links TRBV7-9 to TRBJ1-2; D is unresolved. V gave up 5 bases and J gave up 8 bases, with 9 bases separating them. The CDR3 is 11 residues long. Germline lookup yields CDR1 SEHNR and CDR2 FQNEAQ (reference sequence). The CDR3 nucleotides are TGTGCCAGCAGCGCGGGTGGGGGCTACACCTTC. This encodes CASSAGGGYTF.

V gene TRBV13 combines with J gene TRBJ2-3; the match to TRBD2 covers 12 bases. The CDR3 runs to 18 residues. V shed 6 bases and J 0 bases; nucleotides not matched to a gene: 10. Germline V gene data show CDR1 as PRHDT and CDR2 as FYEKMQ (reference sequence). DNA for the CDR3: TGTGCCAGCAGTTCATATGGACTAGCGGGGTCTAGCACAGATACGCAGTATTTT. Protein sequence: CASSSYGLAGSSTDTQYF.

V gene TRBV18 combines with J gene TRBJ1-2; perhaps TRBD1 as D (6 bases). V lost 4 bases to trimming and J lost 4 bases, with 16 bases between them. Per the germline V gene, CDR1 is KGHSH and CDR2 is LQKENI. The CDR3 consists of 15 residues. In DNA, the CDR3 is TGTGCCAGCTCACAAGAGGCGGGGGCTATCTATGGCTACACCTTC. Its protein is CASSQEAGAIYGYTF.

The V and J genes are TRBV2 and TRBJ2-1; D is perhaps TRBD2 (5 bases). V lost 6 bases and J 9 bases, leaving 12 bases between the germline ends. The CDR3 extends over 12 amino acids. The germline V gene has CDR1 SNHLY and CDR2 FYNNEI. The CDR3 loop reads CASRLVSGEQFF. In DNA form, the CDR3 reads TGTGCCAGCAGACTAGTTTCGGGTGAGCAGTTCTTC. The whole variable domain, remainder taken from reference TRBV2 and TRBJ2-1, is EPEVTQTPSHQVTQMGQEVILRCVPISNHLYFYWYRQILGQKVEFLVSFYNNEISEKSEIFDDQFSVERPDGSNFTLKIRSTKLEDSAMYFCASRLVSGEQFFGPGTRLTVL.

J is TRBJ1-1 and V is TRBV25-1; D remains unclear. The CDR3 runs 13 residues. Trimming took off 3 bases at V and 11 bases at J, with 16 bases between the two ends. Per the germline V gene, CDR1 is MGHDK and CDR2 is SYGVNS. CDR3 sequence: CASSEVSGAEAFF. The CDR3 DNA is TGTGCCAGCAGTGAGGTGTCAGGCGCCGAGGCTTTCTTT.

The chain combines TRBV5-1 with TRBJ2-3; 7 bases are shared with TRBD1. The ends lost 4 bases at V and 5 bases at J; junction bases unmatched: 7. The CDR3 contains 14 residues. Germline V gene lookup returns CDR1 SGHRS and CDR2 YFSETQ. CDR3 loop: CASSTTGDRDTQYF. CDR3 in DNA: TGCGCCAGCAGCACCACAGGGGATCGAGATACGCAGTATTTT.

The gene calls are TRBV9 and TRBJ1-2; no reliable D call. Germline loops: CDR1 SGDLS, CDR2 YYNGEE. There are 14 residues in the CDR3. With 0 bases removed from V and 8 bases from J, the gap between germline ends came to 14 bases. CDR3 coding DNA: TGTGCCAGCAGCGTAGTCCCGGGAAACGGCGGCTACACCTTC. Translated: CASSVVPGNGGYTF.

DNA of the CDR3: TGTGCCAGCAGCGTCATGGCAGGTCGAGAGACCCAGTACTTC. It translates to CASSVMAGRETQYF. This chain joins TRBV9 and TRBJ2-5, with no clear D. The germline V gene encodes CDR1 SGDLS and CDR2 YYNGEE. The CDR3 is 14 residues long. V lost 2 bases and J 4 bases, leaving 12 bases between the germline ends.

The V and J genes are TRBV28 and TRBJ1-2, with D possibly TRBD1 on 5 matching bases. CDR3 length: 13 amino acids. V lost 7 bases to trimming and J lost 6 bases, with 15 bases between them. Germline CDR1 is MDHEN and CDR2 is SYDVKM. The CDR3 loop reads CASKAAGMDGYTF. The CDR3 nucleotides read TGTGCCAGCAAGGCCGCAGGGATGGATGGCTACACCTTC.

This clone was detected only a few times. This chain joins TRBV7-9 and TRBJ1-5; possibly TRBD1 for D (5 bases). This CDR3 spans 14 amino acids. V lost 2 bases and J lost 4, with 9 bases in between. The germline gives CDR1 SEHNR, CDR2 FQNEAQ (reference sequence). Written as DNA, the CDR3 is TGTGCCAGCAGCTTAAAGGGGTTAAATCAGCCCCAGCATTTT. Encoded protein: CASSLKGLNQPQHF.

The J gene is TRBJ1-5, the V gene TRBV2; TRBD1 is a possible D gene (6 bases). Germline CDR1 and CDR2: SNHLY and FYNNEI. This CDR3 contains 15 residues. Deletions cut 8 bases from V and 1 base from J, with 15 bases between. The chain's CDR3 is CASGPGVLSNQPQHF. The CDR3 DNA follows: TGTGCCAGCGGCCCAGGGGTGCTAAGCAATCAGCCCCAGCATTTT.

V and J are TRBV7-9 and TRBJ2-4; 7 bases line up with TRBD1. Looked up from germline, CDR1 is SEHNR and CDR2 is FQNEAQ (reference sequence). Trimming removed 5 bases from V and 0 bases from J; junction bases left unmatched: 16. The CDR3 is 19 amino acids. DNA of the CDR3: TGTGCCAGCAGCAAGGACCTGGGACAGTCCCATTTAGCCAAAAACATTCAGTACTTC. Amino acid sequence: CASSKDLGQSHLAKNIQYF. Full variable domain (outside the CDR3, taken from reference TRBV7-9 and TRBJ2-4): DTGVSQNPRHKITKRGQNVTFRCDPISEHNRLYWYRQTLGQGPEFLTYFQNEAQLEKSRLLSDRFSAERPKGSFSTLEIQRTEQGDSAMYLCASSKDLGQSHLAKNIQYFGAGTRLSVL.